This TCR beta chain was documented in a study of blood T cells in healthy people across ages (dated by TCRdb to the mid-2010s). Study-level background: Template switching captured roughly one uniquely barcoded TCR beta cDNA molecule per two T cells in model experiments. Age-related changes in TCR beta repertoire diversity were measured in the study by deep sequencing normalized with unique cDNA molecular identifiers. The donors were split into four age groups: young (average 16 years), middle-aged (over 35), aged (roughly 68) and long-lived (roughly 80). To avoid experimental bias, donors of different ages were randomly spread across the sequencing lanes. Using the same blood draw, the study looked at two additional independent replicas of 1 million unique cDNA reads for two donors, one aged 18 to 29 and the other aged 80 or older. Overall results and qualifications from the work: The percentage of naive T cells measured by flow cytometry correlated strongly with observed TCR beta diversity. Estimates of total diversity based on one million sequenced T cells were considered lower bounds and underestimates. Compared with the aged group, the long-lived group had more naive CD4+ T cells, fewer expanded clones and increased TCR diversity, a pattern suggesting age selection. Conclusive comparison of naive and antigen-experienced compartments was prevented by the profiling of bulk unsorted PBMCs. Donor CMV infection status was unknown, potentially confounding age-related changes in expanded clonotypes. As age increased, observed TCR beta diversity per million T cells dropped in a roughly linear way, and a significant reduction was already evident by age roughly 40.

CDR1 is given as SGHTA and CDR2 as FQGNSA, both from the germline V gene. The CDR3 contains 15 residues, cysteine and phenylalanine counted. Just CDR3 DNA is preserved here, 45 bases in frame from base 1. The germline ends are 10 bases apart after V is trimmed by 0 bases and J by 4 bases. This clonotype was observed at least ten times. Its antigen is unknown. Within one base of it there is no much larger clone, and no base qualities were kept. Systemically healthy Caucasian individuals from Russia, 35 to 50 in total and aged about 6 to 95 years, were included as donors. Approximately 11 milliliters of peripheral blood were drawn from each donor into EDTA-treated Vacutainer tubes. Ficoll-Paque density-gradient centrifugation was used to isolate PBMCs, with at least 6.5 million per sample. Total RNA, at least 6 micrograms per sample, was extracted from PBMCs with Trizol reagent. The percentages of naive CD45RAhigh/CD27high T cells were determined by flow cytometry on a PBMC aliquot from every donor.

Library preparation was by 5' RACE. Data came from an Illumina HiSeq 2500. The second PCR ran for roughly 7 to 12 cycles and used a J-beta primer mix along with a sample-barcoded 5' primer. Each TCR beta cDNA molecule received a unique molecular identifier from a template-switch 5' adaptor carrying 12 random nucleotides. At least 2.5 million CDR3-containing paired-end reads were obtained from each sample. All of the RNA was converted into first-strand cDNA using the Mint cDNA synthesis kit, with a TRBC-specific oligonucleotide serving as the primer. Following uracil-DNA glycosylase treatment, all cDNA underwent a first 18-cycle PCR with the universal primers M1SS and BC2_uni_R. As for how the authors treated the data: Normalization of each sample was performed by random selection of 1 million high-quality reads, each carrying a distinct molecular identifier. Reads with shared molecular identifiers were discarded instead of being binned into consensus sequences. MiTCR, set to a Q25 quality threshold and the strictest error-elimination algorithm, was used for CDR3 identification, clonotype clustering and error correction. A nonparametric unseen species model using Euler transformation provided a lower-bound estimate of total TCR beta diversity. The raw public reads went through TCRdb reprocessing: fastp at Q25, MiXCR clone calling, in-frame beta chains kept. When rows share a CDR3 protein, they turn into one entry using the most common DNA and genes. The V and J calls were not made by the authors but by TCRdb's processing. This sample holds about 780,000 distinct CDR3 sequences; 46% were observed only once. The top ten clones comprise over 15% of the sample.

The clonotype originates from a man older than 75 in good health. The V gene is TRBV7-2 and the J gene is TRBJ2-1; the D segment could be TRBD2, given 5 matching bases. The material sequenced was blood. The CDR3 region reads CASSLARGLYNEQFF. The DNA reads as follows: TGTGCCAGCAGCTTAGCGCGCGGACTTTACAATGAGCAGTTCTTC.